This T cell receptor beta chain was identified during a study of T cell responses to AZD1222 COVID-19 vaccine. As regards this clone: Antigen: not known.

This CDR3 has 14 amino acids. V was cut by 4 bases and J by 4 bases, with 13 bases left in between. Germline lookup yields CDR1 LGHDT and CDR2 YNNKEL (reference sequence). Analysis merged second doses at about 4 or about 12 weeks. Study-level results: Clonal diversity may have been underestimated in mostly white British donors.

Libraries were prepared by immunoSEQ multiplex PCR; TCRdb keeps only in-frame clonotypes and omits some of them. The sample yields around 140,000 clones, 86% seen once. Material: peripheral blood, obtained 28 days after the second AZD1222 dose. V is TRBV3-1 (or the pseudogene TRBV3-2) and J is TRBJ2-5; unclear D gene. The receptor was derived from an adult who received the AZD1222 COVID-19 vaccine. The CDR3 DNA reads as TGTGCCAGCAGCCCCAACCCGAGCCGAGAGACCCAGTACTTC. Its translation is CASSPNPSRETQYF.